Sequencing of this T cell receptor (beta chain) was carried out in a study of glioma-infiltrating T cells. Study in general: WHO grade II oligodendrogliomas or astrocytomas, plus non-recurrent WHO grade IV glioblastomas, were sampled.

This clonotype was detected a few times. Its antigen remains unidentified. Study observations and caveats: Tissue and blood shared very few CDR3 sequences.

CDR1 LGHNA and CDR2 YNFKEQ come from the germline V gene. CDR3 length equals 16 residues. V was shortened by 0 bases and J by 7 bases, with 18 bases between the two germline ends. TCR alpha and beta CDR3 regions were amplified from RNA using iRepertoire nested multiplex PCR. TCRdb reanalysed the multiplex PCR reads using MiXCR and keeps one entry per CDR3 protein. The sample includes around 390,000 distinct CDR3 sequences, 41% of them seen just once. The sequence came from a human donor with low-grade glioma or glioblastoma, undergoing nonglioma brain surgery, or in good health (not recorded which). V and J are TRBV4-2 and TRBJ2-5; tentatively, D is TRBD1 or TRBD2 (5 bases each). The sample consisted of glioma tissue, nonneoplastic brain tissue, or PBMCs (not recorded which). In DNA form, the CDR3 reads TGTGCCAGCAGCCAAGATCCTCCGGTAGGGGAGAGGACCCAGTACTTC. Its protein is CASSQDPPVGERTQYF.